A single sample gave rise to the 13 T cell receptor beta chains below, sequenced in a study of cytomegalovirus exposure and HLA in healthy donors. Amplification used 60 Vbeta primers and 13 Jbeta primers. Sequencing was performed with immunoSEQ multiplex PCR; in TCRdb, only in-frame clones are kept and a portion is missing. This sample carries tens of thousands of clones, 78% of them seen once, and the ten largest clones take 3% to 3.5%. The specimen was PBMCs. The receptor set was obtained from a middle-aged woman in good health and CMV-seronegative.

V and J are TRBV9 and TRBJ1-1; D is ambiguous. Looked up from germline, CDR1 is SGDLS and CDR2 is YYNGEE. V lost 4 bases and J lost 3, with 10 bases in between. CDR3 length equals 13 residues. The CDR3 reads CASSLEAYTEAFF. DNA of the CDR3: TGTGCCAGCAGCCTAGAAGCATACACTGAAGCTTTCTTT.

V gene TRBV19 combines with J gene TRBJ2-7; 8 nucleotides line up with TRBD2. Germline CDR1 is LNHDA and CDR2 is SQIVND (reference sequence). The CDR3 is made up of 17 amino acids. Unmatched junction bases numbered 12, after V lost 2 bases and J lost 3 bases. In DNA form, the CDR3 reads TGTGCCAGTAGTATACAAGACCCGGGACTAGGCTTCTACGAGCAGTACTTC. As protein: CASSIQDPGLGFYEQYF.

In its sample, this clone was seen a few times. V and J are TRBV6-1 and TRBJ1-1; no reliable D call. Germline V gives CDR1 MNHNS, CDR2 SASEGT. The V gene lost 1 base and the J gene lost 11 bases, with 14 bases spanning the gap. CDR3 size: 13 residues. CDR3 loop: CASSEGGAGEAFF. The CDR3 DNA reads TGTGCCAGCAGTGAAGGTGGTGCCGGTGAGGCTTTCTTT.

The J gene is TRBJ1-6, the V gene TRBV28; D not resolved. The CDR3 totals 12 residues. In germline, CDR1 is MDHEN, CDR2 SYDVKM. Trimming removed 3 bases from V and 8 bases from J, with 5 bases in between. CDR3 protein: CASSLAYSPLHF. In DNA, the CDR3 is TGTGCCAGCAGTTTGGCCTATTCACCCCTCCACTTT.

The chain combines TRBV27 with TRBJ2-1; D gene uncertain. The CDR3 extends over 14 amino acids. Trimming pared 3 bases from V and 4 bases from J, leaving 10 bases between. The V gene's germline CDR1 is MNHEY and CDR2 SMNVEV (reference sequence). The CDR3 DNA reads TGTGCCAGCAGTTTTAATTCAGTTTACAATGAGCAGTTCTTC. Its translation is CASSFNSVYNEQFF.

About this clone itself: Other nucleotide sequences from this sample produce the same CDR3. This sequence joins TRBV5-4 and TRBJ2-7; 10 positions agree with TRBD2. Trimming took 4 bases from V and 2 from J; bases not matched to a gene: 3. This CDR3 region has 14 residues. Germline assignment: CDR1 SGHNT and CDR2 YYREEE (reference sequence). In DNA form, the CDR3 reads TGTGCCAGCAGCCGGACTAGCGGTACCTACGAGCAGTACTTC. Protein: CASSRTSGTYEQYF.

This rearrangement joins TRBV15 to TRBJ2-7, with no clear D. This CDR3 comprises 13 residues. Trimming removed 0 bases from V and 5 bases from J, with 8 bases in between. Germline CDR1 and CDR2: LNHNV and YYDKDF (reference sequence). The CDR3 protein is CATSRDLGNEQYF. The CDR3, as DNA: TGTGCCACCAGCAGAGATCTGGGCAACGAGCAGTACTTC.

Here the CDR3 reads CASTPGQTNEKLFF. The CDR3 coding sequence is TGTGCCAGTACCCCGGGACAGACTAATGAAAAACTGTTTTTT. The V call is TRBV19, the J call TRBJ1-4, with 7 bases identical to TRBD1. With 7 bases clipped from V and 2 bases from J, the junction kept 4 bases outside the gene matches. The V gene's germline CDR1 is LNHDA and CDR2 SQIVND (reference sequence). The CDR3 sequence is 14 residues long.

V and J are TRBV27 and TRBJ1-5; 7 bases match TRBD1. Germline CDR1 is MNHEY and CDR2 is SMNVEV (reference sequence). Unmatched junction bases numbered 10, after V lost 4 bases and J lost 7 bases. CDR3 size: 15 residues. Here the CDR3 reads CASSSHKGARQPQHF. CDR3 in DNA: TGTGCCAGCAGTTCTCATAAGGGGGCGCGGCAGCCCCAGCATTTT.

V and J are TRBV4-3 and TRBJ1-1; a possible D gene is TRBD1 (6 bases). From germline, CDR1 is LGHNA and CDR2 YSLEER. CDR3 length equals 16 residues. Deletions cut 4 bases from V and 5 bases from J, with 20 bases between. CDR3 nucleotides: TGCGCCAGCAGCCCCGCTGCGGGGGGCCTCGGGACTGAAGCTTTCTTT. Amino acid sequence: CASSPAAGGLGTEAFF.

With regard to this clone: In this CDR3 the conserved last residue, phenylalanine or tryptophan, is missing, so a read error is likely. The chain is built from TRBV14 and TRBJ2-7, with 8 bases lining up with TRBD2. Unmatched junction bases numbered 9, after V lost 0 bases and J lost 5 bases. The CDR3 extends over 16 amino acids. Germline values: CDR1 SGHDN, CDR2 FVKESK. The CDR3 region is CASSQEHGRAGNEQYL. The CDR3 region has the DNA TGTGCCAGCAGCCAAGAACACGGGAGGGCCGGGAACGAGCAGTACCTC.

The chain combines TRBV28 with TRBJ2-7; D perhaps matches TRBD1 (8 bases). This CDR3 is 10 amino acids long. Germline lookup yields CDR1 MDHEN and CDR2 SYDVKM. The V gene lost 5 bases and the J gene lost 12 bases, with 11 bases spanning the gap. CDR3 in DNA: TGTGCCAGCAGTACAGGGGGGGGGTACTTC. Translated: CASSTGGGYF.

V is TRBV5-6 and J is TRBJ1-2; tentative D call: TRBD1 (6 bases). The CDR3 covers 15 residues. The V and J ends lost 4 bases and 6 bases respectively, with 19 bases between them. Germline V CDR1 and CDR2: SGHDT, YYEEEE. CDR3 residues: CASSPGASLRDGYTF. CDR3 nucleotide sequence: TGTGCCAGCAGCCCAGGGGCTTCCCTTCGGGATGGCTACACCTTC.